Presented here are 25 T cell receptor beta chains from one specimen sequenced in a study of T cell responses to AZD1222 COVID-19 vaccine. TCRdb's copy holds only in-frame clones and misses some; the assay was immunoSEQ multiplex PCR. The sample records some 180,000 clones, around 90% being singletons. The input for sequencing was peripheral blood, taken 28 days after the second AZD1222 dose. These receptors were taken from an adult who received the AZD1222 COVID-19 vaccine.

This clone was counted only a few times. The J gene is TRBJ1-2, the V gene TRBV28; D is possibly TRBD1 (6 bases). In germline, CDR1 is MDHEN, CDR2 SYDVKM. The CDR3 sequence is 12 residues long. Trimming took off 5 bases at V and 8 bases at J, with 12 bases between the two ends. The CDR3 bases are TGTGCCAGCAGTAACCAGGGGAGGGGCTACACCTTC. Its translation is CASSNQGRGYTF.

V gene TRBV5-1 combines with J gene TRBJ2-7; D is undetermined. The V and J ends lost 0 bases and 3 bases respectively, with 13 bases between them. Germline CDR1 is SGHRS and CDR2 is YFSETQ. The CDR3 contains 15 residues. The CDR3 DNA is TGCGCCAGCAGCTTGGAACCGGGCATGGACTACGAGCAGTACTTC. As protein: CASSLEPGMDYEQYF.

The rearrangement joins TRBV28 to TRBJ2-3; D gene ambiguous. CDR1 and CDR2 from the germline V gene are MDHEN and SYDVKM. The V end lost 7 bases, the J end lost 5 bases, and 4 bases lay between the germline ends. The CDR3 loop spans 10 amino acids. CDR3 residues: CASTRDTQYF. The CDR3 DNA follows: TGTGCCAGCACCAGAGATACGCAGTATTTT.

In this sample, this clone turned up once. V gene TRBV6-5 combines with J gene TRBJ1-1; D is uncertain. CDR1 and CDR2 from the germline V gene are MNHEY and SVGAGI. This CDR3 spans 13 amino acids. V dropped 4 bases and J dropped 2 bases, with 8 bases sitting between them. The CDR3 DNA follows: TGTGCCAGCAGTTTCCGAGGAAACACTGAAGCTTTCTTT. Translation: CASSFRGNTEAFF.

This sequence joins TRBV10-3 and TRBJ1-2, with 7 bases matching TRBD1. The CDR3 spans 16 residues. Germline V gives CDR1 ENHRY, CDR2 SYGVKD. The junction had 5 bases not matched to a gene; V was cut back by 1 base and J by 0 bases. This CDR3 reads CAISEYTGETNYGYTF. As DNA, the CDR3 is TGTGCCATCAGTGAGTATACAGGGGAGACTAACTATGGCTACACCTTC.

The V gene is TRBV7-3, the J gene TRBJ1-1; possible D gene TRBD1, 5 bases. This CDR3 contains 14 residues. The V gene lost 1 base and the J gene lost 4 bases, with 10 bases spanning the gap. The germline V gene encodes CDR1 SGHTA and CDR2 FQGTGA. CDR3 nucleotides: TGTGCCAGCAGCTTAAGCGGGGGAGGCACTGAAGCTTTCTTT. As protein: CASSLSGGGTEAFF.

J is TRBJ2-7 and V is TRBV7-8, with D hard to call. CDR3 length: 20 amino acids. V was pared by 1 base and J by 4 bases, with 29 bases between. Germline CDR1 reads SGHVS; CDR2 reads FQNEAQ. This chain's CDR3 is CASSLVWLPAKKQMKYEQYF. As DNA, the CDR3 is TGTGCCAGCAGCTTAGTATGGCTTCCGGCCAAGAAACAAATGAAGTACGAGCAGTACTTC. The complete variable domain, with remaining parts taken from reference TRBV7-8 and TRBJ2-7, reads GAGVSQSPRYKVAKRGQDVALRCDPISGHVSLFWYQQALGQGPEFLTYFQNEAQLDKSGLPSDRFFAERPEGSVSTLKIQRTQQEDSAVYLCASSLVWLPAKKQMKYEQYFGPGTRLTVT.

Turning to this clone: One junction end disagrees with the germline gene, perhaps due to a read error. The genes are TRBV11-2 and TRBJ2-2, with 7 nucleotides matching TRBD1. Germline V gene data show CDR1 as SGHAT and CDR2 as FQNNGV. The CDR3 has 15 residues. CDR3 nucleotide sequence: TGTGCCAGCAGCACTATACAGGGGAACCCCGGGGAGCTGTTTTTT. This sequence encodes CASSTIQGNPGELFF. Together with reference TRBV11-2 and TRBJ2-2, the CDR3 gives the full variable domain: EAGVAQSPRYKIIEKRQSVAFWCNPISGHATLYWYQQILGQGPKLLIQFQNNGVVDDSQLPKDRFSAERLKGVDSTLKIQPAKLEDSAVYLCASSTIQGNPGELFFGEGSRLTVL.

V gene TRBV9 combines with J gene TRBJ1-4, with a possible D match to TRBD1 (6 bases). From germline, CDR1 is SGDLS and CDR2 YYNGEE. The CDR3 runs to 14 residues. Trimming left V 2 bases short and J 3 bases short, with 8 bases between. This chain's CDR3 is CASSVDRSNEKLFF. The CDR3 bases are TGTGCCAGCAGCGTTGACAGGTCTAATGAAAAACTGTTTTTT.

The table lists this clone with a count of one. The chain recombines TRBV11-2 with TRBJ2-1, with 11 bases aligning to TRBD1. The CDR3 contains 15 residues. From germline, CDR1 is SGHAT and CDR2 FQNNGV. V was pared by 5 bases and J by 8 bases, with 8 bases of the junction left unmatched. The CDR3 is CASSPGQGAVDEQFF. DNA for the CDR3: TGTGCCAGCAGCCCCGGACAGGGGGCGGTGGATGAGCAGTTCTTC.

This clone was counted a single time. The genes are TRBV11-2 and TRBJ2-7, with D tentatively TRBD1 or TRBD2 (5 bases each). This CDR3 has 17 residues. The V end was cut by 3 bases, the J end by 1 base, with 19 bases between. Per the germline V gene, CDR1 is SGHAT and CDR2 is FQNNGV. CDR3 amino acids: CASSFGTDPLGSYEQYF. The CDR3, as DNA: TGTGCCAGCAGCTTCGGGACCGACCCCCTGGGGTCCTACGAGCAGTACTTC.

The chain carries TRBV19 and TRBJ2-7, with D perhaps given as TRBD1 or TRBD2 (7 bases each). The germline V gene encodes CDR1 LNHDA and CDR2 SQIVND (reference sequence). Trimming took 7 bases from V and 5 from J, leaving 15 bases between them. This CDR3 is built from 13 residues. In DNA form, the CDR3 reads TGTGCCAGTAACGCAGGGGGGGGCAACGAGCAGTACTTC. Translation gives CASNAGGGNEQYF.

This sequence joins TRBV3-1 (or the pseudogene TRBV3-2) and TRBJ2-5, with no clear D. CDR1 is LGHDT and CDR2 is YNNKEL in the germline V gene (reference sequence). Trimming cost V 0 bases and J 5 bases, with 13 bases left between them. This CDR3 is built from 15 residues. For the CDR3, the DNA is TGTGCCAGCAGCCAAGAGGACGGCGCATGGGAGACCCAGTACTTC. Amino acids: CASSQEDGAWETQYF.

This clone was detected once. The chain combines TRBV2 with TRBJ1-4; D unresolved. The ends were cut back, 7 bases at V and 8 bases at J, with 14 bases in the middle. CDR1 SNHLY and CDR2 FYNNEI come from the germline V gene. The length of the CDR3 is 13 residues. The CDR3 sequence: CASIGPEGEKLFF. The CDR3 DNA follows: TGTGCCAGCATTGGCCCCGAGGGCGAAAAACTGTTTTTT.

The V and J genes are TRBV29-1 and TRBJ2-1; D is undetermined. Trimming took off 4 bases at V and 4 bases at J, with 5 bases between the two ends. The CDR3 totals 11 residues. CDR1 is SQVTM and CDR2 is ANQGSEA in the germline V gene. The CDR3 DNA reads TGCAGCGTTGCCCCGTACAATGAGCAGTTCTTC. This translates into CSVAPYNEQFF.

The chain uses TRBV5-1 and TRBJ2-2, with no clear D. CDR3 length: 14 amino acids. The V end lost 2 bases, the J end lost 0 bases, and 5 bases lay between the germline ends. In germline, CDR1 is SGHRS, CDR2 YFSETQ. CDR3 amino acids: CASSLDTNTGELFF. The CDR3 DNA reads TGCGCCAGCAGCTTAGACACGAACACCGGGGAGCTGTTTTTT.

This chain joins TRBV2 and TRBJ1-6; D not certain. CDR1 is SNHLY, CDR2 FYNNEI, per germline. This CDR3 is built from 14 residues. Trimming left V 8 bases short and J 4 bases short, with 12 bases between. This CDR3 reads CASGRLPYNSPLHF. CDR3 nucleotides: TGTGCCAGCGGACGGTTACCTTATAATTCACCCCTCCACTTT.

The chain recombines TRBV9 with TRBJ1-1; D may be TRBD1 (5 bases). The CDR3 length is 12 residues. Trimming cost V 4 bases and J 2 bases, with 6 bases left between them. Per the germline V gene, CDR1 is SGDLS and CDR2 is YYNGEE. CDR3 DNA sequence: TGTGCCAGCAGCACAGGTAACACTGAAGCTTTCTTT. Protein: CASSTGNTEAFF. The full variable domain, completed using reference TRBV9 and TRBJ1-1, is DSGVTQTPKHLITATGQRVTLRCSPRSGDLSVYWYQQSLDQGLQFLIQYYNGEERAKGNILERFSAQQFPDLHSELNLSSLELGDSALYFCASSTGNTEAFFGQGTRLTVV.

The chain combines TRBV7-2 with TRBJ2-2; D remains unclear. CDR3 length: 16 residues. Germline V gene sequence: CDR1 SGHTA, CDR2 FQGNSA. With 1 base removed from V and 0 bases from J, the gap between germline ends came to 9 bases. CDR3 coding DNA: TGTGCCAGCAGCTTAGTTCCGGGCGCGAACACCGGGGAGCTGTTTTTT. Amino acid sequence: CASSLVPGANTGELFF.

In DNA, the CDR3 is TGTGCCAGCAGTGTACAGGGCAATCAGCCCCAGCATTTT. It encodes CASSVQGNQPQHF. The V and J genes are TRBV2 and TRBJ1-5; tentatively, D is TRBD1 (5 bases). V was shortened by 4 bases and J by 2 bases, with 6 bases between the two germline ends. CDR3 size: 13 residues. Germline loops: CDR1 SNHLY, CDR2 FYNNEI.

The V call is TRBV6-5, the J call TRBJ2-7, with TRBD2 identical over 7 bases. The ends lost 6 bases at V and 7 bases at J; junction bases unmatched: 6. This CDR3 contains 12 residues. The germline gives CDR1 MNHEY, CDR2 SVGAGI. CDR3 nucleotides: TGTGCCAGCAGCTCGAGGGAGGGTGAGCAGTACTTC. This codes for CASSSREGEQYF.

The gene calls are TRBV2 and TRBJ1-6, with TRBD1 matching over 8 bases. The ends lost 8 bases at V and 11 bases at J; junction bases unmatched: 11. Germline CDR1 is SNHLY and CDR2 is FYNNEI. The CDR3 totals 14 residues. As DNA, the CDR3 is TGTGCCAGCGCCCCAGGGGGCGATAGGCCACCCCTCCACTTT. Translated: CASAPGGDRPPLHF.

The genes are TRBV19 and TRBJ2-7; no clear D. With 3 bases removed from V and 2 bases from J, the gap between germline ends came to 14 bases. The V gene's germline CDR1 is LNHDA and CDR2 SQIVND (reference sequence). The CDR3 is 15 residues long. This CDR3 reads CASSIQSGLPYEQYF. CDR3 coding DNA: TGTGCCAGTAGTATTCAGTCAGGTCTTCCCTACGAGCAGTACTTC.

The CDR3 reads CASSELGRTLNSPLHF. In nucleotides, the CDR3 is TGTGCCAGTAGTGAATTGGGCAGGACATTGAATTCACCCCTCCACTTT. The chain joins TRBV19 to TRBJ1-6; tentative D call: TRBD1 (5 bases). Germline CDR1 is LNHDA and CDR2 is SQIVND (reference sequence). The CDR3 runs to 16 residues. Deletions cut 5 bases from V and 7 bases from J, with 18 bases between.

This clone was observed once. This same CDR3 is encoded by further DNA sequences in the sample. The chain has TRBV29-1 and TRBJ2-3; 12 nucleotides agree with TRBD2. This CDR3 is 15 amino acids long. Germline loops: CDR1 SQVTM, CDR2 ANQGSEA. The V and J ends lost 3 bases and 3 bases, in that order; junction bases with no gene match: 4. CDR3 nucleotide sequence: TGCAGCGTTGACAGGCTAGCGGGGGGGACAGATACGCAGTATTTT. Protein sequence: CSVDRLAGGTDTQYF.